This T cell receptor (beta chain) stems from a study of PD-L1 blockade in urothelial cancer. Only in-frame clones appear in the TCRdb table, and some are missing; sequencing was by immunoSEQ multiplex PCR. Counted here are about 120,000 clones, approximately 90% occurring once; the ten biggest clones make up about 1.5%. The germline V gene encodes CDR1 SGHTA and CDR2 FQGNSA. The CDR3 consists of 17 residues. With V trimmed by 0 bases and J by 0 bases, 4 bases remained unmatched. The time point here: peripheral blood 6 weeks after treatment start. This receptor was identified in a man aged 55 to 70 with urothelial cancer. The sequenced sample was PBMCs, obtained around atezolizumab (anti-PD-L1) treatment. The chain links TRBV7-2 to TRBJ2-3, with TRBD2 matching over 9 bases. The CDR3 protein is CASSLAGTSLSTDTQYF. The CDR3 DNA is TGTGCCAGCAGCTTAGCGGGGACTAGCCTTAGCACAGATACGCAGTATTTT.